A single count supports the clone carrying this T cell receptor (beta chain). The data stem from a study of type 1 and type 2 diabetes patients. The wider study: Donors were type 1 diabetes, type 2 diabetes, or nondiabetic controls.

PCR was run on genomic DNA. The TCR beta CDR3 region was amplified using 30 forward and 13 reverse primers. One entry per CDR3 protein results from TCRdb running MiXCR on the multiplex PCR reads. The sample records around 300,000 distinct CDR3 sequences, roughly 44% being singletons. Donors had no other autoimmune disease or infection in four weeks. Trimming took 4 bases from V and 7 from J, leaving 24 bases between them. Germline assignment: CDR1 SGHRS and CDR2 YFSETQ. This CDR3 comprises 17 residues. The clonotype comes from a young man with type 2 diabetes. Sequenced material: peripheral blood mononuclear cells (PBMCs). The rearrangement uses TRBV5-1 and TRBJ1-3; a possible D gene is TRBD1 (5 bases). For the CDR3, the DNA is TGCGCCAGCAGCCCTTCCTCCACGCCACGTGGGGGGAACACCATATATTTT. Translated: CASSPSSTPRGGNTIYF.